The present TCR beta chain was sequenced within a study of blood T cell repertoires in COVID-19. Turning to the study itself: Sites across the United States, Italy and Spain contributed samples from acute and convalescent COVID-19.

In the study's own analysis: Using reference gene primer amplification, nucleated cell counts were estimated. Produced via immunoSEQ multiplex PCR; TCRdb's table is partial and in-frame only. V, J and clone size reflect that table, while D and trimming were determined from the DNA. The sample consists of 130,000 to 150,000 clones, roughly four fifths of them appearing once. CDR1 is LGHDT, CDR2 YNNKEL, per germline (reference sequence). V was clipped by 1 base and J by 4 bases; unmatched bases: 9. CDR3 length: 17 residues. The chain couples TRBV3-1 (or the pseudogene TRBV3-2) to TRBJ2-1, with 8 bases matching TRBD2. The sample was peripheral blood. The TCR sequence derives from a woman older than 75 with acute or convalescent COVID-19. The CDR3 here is CASSQGIRSGGYNEQFF. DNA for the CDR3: TGTGCCAGCAGCCAAGGGATTAGAAGCGGGGGTTACAATGAGCAGTTCTTC.